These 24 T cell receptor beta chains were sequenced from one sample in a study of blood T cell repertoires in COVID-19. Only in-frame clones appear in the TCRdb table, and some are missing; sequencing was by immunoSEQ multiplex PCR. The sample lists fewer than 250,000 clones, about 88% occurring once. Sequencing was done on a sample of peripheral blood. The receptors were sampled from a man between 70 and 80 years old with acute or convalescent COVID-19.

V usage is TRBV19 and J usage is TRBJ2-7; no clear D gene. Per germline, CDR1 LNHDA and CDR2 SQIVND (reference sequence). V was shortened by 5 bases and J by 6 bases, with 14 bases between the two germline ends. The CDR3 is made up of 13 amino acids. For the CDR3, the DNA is TGTGCCAGTAGTGATTGGGCCCAAGGCGAGCAGTACTTC. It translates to CASSDWAQGEQYF.

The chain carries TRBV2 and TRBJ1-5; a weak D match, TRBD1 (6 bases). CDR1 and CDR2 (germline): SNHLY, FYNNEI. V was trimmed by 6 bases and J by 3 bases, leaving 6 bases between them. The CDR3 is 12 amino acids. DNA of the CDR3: TGTGCCAGCAGGGGACACAATCAGCCCCAGCATTTT. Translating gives CASRGHNQPQHF.

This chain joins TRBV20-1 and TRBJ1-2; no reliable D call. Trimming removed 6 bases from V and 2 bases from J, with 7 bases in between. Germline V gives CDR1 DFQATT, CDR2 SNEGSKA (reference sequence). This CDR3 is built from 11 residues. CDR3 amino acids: CSAWLNYGYTF. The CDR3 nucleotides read TGCAGTGCCTGGCTGAACTATGGCTACACCTTC.

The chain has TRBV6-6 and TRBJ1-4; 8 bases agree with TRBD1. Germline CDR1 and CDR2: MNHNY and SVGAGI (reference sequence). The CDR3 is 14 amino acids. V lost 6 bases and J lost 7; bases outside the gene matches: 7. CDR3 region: CASSPQGGGEKLFF. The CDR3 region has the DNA TGTGCCAGCAGCCCACAGGGGGGAGGTGAAAAACTGTTTTTT.

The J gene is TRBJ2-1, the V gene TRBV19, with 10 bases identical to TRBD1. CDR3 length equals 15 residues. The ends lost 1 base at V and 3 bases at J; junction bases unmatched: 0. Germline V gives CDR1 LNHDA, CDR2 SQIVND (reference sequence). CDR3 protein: CASSIGTGGYNEQFF. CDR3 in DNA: TGTGCCAGTAGTATAGGGACAGGGGGCTACAATGAGCAGTTCTTC.

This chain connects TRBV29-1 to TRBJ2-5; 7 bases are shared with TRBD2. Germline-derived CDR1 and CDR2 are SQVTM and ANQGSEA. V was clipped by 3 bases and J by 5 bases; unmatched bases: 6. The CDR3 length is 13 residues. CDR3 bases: TGCAGCGTTGAGGCGGGAGCAACGGAGACCCAGTACTTC. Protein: CSVEAGATETQYF. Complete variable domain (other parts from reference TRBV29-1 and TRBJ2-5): SAVISQKPSRDICQRGTSLTIQCQVDSQVTMMFWYRQQPGQSLTLIATANQGSEATYESGFVIDKFPISRPNLTFSTLTVSNMSPEDSSIYLCSVEAGATETQYFGPGTRLLVL.

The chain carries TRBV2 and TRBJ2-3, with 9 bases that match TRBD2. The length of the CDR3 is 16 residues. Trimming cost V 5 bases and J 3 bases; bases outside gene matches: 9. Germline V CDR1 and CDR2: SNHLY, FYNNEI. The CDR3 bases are TGTGCCAGCAGTCGCCCGGGACTAGCAGCTACAGATACGCAGTATTTT. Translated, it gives CASSRPGLAATDTQYF.

The CDR3 sequence: CASSRQGHYGYTF. The DNA for the CDR3 is TGTGCCAGCAGTCGACAGGGCCACTATGGCTACACCTTC. The chain uses TRBV6-2 or TRBV6-3 and TRBJ1-2, with 7 bases matching TRBD1. The CDR3 covers 13 residues. Per germline, CDR1 MNHEY and CDR2 SVGEGT. V shed 5 bases, J shed 3 bases, and the junction held 3 bases outside the gene matches.

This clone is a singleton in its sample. The CDR3 DNA is TGTGCCACCAGTGATTCCGGGACAGGGAACCAAGAGACCCAGTACTTC. It encodes CATSDSGTGNQETQYF. The chain carries TRBV24-1 and TRBJ2-5; 9 bases align to TRBD1. V trimming: 2 bases; J trimming: 0 bases; junction bases outside the gene matches: 3. The CDR3 totals 16 residues. In germline, CDR1 is KGHDR, CDR2 SFDVKD.

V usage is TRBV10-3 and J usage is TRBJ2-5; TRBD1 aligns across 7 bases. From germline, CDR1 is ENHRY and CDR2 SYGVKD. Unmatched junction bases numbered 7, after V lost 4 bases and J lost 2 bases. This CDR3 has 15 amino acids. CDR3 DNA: TGTGCCATCAGTGCTGGACAGGCCCATCAAGAGACCCAGTACTTC. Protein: CAISAGQAHQETQYF.

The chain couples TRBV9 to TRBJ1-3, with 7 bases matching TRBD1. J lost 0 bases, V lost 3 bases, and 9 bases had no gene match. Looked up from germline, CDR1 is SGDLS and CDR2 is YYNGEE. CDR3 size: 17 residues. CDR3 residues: CASSALGTASSGNTIYF. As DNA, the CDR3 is TGTGCCAGCAGCGCCCTCGGGACAGCTAGCTCTGGAAACACCATATATTTT.

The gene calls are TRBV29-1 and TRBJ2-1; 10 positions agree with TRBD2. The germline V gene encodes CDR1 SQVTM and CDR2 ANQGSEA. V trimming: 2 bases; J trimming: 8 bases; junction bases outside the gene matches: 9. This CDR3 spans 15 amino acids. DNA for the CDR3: TGCAGCGTTGAACCCTTAGCGGGAGGAATCCATGAGCAGTTCTTC. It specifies CSVEPLAGGIHEQFF.

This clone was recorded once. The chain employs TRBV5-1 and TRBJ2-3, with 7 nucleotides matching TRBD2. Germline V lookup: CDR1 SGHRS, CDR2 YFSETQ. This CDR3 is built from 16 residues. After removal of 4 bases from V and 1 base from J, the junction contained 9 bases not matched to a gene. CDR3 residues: CASSGGDYIGTDTQYF. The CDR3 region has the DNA TGCGCCAGCAGCGGGGGGGACTATATAGGCACAGATACGCAGTATTTT.

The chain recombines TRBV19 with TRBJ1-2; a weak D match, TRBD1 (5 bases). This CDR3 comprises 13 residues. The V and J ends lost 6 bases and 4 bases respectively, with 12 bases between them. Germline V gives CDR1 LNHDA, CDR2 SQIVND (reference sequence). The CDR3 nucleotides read TGTGCCAGTAGCGAGTCAGGGATCTATGGCTACACCTTC. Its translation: CASSESGIYGYTF.

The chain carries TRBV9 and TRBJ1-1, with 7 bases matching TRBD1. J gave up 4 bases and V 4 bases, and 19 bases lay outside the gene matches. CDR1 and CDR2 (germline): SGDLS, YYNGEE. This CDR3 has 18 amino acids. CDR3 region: CASSPLRRGRIKATEAFF. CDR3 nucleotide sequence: TGTGCCAGCAGCCCCCTACGAAGGGGGCGAATCAAGGCCACTGAAGCTTTCTTT.

The CDR3 DNA reads TGTGCCAGTAGAGGACAGTGGGATCAGCCCCAGCATTTT. Its protein product is CASRGQWDQPQHF. This chain connects TRBV19 to TRBJ1-5; the D gene is possibly TRBD1 (6 bases). Germline CDR1 is LNHDA and CDR2 is SQIVND (reference sequence). V was cut by 6 bases and J by 5 bases, with 11 bases left in between. CDR3 length: 13 amino acids.

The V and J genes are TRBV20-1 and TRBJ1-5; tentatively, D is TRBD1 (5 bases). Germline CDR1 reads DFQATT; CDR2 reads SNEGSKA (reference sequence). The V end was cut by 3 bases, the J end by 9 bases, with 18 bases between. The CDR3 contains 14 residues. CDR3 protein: CSASRGQGGGPQHF. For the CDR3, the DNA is TGCAGTGCTAGTAGAGGCCAGGGCGGGGGGCCCCAGCATTTT.

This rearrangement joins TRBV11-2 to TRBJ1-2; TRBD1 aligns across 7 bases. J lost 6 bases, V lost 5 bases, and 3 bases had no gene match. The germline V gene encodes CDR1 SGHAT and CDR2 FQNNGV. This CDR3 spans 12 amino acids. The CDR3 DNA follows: TGTGCCAGCAGCCCCACAGGGGATGGCTACACCTTC. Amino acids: CASSPTGDGYTF. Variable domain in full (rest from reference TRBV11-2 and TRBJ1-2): EAGVAQSPRYKIIEKRQSVAFWCNPISGHATLYWYQQILGQGPKLLIQFQNNGVVDDSQLPKDRFSAERLKGVDSTLKIQPAKLEDSAVYLCASSPTGDGYTFGSGTRLTVV.

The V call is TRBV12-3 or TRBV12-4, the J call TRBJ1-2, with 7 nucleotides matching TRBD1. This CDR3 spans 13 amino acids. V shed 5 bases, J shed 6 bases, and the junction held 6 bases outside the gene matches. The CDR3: CASSPDRRNGYTF. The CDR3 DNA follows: TGTGCCAGCAGTCCGGACAGGAGAAATGGCTACACCTTC.

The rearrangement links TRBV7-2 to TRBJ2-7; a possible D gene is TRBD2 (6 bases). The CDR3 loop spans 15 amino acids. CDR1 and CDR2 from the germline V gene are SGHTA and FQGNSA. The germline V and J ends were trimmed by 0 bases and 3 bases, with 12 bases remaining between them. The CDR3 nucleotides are TGTGCCAGCAGCTTAGCGGGGGGAGCGAACTACGAGCAGTACTTC. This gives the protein CASSLAGGANYEQYF.

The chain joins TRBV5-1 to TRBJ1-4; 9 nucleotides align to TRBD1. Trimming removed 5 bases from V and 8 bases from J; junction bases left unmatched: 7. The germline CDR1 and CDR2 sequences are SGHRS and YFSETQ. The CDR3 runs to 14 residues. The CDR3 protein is CASRPDRGGEKLFF. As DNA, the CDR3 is TGCGCCAGCAGACCGGACAGGGGAGGAGAAAAACTGTTTTTT.

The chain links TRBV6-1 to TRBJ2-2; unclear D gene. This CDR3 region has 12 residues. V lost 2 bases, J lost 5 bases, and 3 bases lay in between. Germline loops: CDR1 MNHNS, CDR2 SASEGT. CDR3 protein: CASSEITGELFF. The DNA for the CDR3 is TGTGCCAGCAGTGAAATAACCGGGGAGCTGTTTTTT.

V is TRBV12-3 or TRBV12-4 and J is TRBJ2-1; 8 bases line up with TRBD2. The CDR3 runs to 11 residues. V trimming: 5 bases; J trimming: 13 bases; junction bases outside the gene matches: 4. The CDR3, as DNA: TGTGCCAGCAGTCAAGGACTAGCTCAGTTCTTC. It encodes CASSQGLAQFF.

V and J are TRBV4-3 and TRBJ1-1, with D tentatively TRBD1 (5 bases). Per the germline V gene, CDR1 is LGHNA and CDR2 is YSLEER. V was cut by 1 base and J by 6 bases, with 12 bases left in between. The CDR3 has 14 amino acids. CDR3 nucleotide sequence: TGCGCCAGCAGCCAAGTAGTCAGGGAAGCTGAAGCTTTCTTT. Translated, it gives CASSQVVREAEAFF.